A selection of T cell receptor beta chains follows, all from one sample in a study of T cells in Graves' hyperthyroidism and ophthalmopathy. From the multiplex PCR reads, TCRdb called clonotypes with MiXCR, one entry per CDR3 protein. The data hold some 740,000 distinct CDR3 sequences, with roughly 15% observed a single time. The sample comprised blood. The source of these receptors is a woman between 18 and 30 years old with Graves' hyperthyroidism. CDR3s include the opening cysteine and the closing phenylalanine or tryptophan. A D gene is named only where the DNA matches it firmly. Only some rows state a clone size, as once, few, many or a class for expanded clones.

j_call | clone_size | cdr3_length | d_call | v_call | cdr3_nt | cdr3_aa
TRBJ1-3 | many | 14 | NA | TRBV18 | TGTGCCAGCTCACAAGACACAAATGGAAACACCATATATTTT | CASSQDTNGNTIYF
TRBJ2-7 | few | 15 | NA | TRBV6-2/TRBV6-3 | TGTGCCAGCAGTTATCTGACTGGACTCTCCTACGAGCAGTACTTC | CASSYLTGLSYEQYF
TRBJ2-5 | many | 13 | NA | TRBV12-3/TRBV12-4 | TGTGCCAGCAGTCGACTGTTCGGAGAGACCCAGTACTTC | CASSRLFGETQYF
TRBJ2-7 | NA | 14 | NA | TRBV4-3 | TGCGCCAGCAGCCAAGATGTCGGGGAGAGGGAGCAGTACTTC | CASSQDVGEREQYF
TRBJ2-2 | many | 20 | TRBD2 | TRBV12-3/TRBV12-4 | TGTGCCAGCAGTTTAAGCCTAGTGGTAGCGGGACCCCACAACCGGGGGGAGCTGTTTTTT | CASSLSLVVAGPHNRGELFF
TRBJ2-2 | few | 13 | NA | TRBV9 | TGTGCCAGCAGCCCCGGGGCAGCCGGGGAGCTGTTTTTT | CASSPGAAGELFF
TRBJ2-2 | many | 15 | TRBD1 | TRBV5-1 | TGCGCCAGCAGCCTACGACAGGGTAACACCGGGGAGCTGTTTTTT | CASSLRQGNTGELFF
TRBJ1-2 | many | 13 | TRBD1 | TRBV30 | TGTGCCTGGAGTGTAGGGACAGGGTATGGCTACACCTTC | CAWSVGTGYGYTF
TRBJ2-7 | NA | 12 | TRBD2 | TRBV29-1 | TGCAGCGCGGGGGGGGAATCCTACGAGCAGTACTTC | CSAGGESYEQYF
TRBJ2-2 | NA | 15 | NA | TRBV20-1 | TGCAGTGCTAGAGGCGCCAGAGGTCACACCGGGGAGCTGTTTTTT | CSARGARGHTGELFF
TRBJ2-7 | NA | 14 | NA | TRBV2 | TGTGCCAGCAGCCCCCGGGGCTATGGCTACGAGCAGTACTTC | CASSPRGYGYEQYF
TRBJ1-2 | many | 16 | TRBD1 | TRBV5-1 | TGCGCCAGCAGCCGAATTCCGGGACAGCTTAACTATGGCTACACCTTC | CASSRIPGQLNYGYTF
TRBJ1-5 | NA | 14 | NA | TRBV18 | TGTGCCAGCTCACCACCGGGGTGGTCGCAGCCCCAGCATTTT | CASSPPGWSQPQHF
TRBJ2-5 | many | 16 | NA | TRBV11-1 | TGTGCCAGCAGCTTGGGGGCCGCTTACCCCATTGAGACCCAGTACTTC | CASSLGAAYPIETQYF
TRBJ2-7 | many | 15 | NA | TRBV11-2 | TGTGCCAGCAGCTTAGTGGGGCCGGGGTACTACGAGCAGTACTTC | CASSLVGPGYYEQYF
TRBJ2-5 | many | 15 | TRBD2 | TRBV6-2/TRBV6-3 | TGTGCCAGCAACAACCCAGGACTAGCGGGAGAGACCCAGTACTTC | CASNNPGLAGETQYF
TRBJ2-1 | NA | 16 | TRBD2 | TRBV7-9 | TGTGCCAGCAGCCCAACGACTAGCGGGAAGGGAAATGAGCAGTTCTTC | CASSPTTSGKGNEQFF
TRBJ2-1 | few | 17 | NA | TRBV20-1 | TGCAGTGCTGGCGGGGCAATCCCCCCTCACTTATACAATGAGCAGTTCTTC | CSAGGAIPPHLYNEQFF
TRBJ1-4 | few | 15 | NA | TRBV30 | TGTGCCTGGAGGCCGGGGGGTGCAACTAATGAAAAACTGTTTTTT | CAWRPGGATNEKLFF
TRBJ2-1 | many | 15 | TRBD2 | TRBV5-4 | TGTGCCTTAAGGACTAGCGGGAGGGCCCAGAATGAGCAGTTCTTC | CALRTSGRAQNEQFF
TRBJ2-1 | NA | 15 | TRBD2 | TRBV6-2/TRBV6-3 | TGTGCCAGCAGCACCGGGACTAGCCTATACAATGAGCAGTTCTTC | CASSTGTSLYNEQFF
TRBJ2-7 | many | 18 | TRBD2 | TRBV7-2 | TGTGCCAGCAGCTTAACTCGTCCATGGGGCGGGAGGGCGTACGAGCAGTACTTC | CASSLTRPWGGRAYEQYF
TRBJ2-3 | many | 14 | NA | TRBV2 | TGTGCCAGCAGCCCGGCCTCCGACACAGATACGCAGTATTTT | CASSPASDTDTQYF
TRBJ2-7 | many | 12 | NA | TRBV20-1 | TGCAGTGCTAGAGAACAGGCTTACGAGCAGTACTTC | CSAREQAYEQYF
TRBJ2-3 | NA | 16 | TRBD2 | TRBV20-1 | TGCAGTGCTAGCCCTTTAGCGGGACGTAGCACAGATACGCAGTATTTT | CSASPLAGRSTDTQYF
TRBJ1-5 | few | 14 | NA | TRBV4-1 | TGCGCCAGCAGCCAAGCCCGAAGTTATCAGCCCCAGCATTTT | CASSQARSYQPQHF
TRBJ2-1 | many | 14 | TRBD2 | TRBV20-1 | TGCAGTGCTAGCGCGGGAGCTCGTACCCATGAGCAGTTCTTC | CSASAGARTHEQFF
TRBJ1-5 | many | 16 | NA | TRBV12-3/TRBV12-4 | TGTGCCAGCAGTTTAAGACGAGGGCCACTCAATCAGCCCCAGCATTTT | CASSLRRGPLNQPQHF
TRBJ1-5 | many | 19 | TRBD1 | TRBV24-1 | TGTGCCACCAGTGCCTCCCCGGGGACAGTTCGTAAGTTTGGTCAGCCCCAGCATTTT | CATSASPGTVRKFGQPQHF
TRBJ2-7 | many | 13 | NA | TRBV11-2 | TGTGCCAGCAGCTTAGGTGTGGCCTACGAGCAGTACTTC | CASSLGVAYEQYF
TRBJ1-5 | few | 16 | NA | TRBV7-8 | TGTGCCAGCAGCTTAGCCCGGTTGACTAGCAATCAGCCCCAGCATTTT | CASSLARLTSNQPQHF
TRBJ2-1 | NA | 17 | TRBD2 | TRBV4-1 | TGCGCCAGCAGCCAAGTTTGGCGGGAGGGCCTATCCGCTGAGCAGTTCTTC | CASSQVWREGLSAEQFF
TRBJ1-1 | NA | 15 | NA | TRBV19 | TGTGCCAGTAGTATGATGAAGGGCAGAGGCACTGAAGCTTTCTTT | CASSMMKGRGTEAFF
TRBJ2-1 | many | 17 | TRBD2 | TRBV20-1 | TGCAGTGCTAGAGACGGCACTAGCGGGAGAGAAGGCAATGAGCAGTTCTTC | CSARDGTSGREGNEQFF
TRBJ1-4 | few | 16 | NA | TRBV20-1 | TGCAGTGCTAGAGATCATAGCCACCAGCCTAATGAAAAACTGTTTTTT | CSARDHSHQPNEKLFF